Shown below are 10 T cell receptor beta chains from a single sample sequenced in a study of tumor-infiltrating lymphocytes in localized non-small cell lung cancer. Only in-frame clones appear in the TCRdb table, and some are missing; sequencing was by immunoSEQ multiplex PCR. This table has 11,000 to 15,000 clones, around four fifths appearing once. Sequenced sample: lung tumor tissue. The source is a human donor with non-small cell lung cancer.

V is TRBV2 and J is TRBJ2-7; 9 bases fit TRBD1. The V segment lost 6 bases and the J segment 2 bases; nucleotides outside the gene matches: 2. The CDR3 loop spans 13 amino acids. Germline lookup yields CDR1 SNHLY and CDR2 FYNNEI. Here the CDR3 DNA reads TGTGCCAGCAGGGACAGGGGCCCCTACGAGCAGTACTTC. Amino acid sequence: CASRDRGPYEQYF.

In its sample, this clone was seen a few times. V usage is TRBV9 and J usage is TRBJ1-4; D unresolved. V was clipped by 0 bases and J by 10 bases, with 13 bases between them. CDR1 SGDLS and CDR2 YYNGEE come from the germline V gene. CDR3 length: 14 amino acids. The CDR3, as DNA: TGTGCCAGCAGCGTAGACAGTGTCGGCGGAAAACTGTTTTTT. As protein: CASSVDSVGGKLFF.

The chain couples TRBV29-1 to TRBJ1-1; a possible D gene is TRBD1 (5 bases). The CDR3 is 12 residues long. In germline, CDR1 is SQVTM, CDR2 ANQGSEA. V lost 6 bases and J 11 bases, leaving 19 bases between the germline ends. The CDR3 is CSVKMPGRRAFF. As DNA, the CDR3 is TGCAGCGTCAAAATGCCGGGGCGACGGGCTTTCTTT.

The V gene is TRBV27, the J gene TRBJ2-7; no clear D gene. Trimming removed 8 bases at V and 0 bases at J, with 8 bases between. Per germline, CDR1 MNHEY and CDR2 SMNVEV (reference sequence). The CDR3 is 12 amino acids. The chain's CDR3 is CASFASSYEQYF. The DNA for the CDR3 is TGTGCCAGCTTCGCGAGCTCCTACGAGCAGTACTTC.

This chain joins TRBV6-1 and TRBJ1-1; tentative D call: TRBD1 (6 bases). The CDR3 consists of 15 residues. Trimming cost V 5 bases and J 4 bases, with 17 bases left between them. Germline CDR1 and CDR2: MNHNS and SASEGT. CDR3 in amino acids: CASSSQGGGITEAFF. The CDR3 nucleotides read TGTGCCAGCAGTTCCCAGGGAGGGGGGATCACTGAAGCTTTCTTT.

V is TRBV5-1 and J is TRBJ2-7; D call uncertain. The CDR3 spans 15 residues. The germline V and J ends were trimmed by 0 bases and 5 bases, with 15 bases remaining between them. Germline-derived CDR1 and CDR2 are SGHRS and YFSETQ. CDR3 sequence (DNA): TGCGCCAGCAGCTTGGCGCCTATTCCCATCGACGAGCAGTACTTC. Translation gives CASSLAPIPIDEQYF.

The chain combines TRBV27 with TRBJ2-7; no definite D call. CDR3 length: 14 amino acids. Germline assignment: CDR1 MNHEY and CDR2 SMNVEV (reference sequence). The V and J ends lost 6 bases and 1 base respectively, with 13 bases between them. CDR3 region: CASSPNRFSYEQYF. The CDR3 bases are TGTGCCAGCAGCCCAAATAGGTTTTCCTACGAGCAGTACTTC.

The rearrangement links TRBV7-2 to TRBJ1-2; 7 bases map to TRBD1. The J segment lost 6 bases and the V segment lost 2 bases, leaving 6 bases of the junction unmatched. From germline, CDR1 is SGHTA and CDR2 FQGNSA. The CDR3 extends over 14 amino acids. The CDR3 protein is CASSLQGGADGYTF. For the CDR3, the DNA is TGTGCCAGCAGCTTACAGGGGGGAGCGGATGGCTACACCTTC.

The V call is TRBV7-6, the J call TRBJ2-3; no definite D call. Trimming shortened V by 1 base and J by 0 bases, and 8 bases separated the two germline ends. This CDR3 is built from 15 residues. Germline V CDR1 and CDR2: SGHVS, FNYEAQ. For the CDR3, the DNA is TGTGCCAGCAGCTTAGGGGTACGGAGCACAGATACGCAGTATTTT. Its translation is CASSLGVRSTDTQYF. The entire variable domain, with the rest obtained from reference TRBV7-6 and TRBJ2-3, is as follows: GAGVSQSPRYKVTKRGQDVALRCDPISGHVSLYWYRQALGQGPEFLTYFNYEAQQDKSGLPNDRFSAERPEGSISTLTIQRTEQRDSAMYRCASSLGVRSTDTQYFGPGTRLTVL.

The rearrangement links TRBV18 to TRBJ2-7; D perhaps matches TRBD2 (6 bases). Looked up from germline, CDR1 is KGHSH and CDR2 is LQKENI. V shed 3 bases and J shed 6 bases, with 15 bases lying between them. This CDR3 is built from 14 residues. The CDR3 sequence: CASSPQGLAREQYF. Here the CDR3 DNA reads TGTGCCAGCTCACCCCAAGGGCTAGCGCGCGAGCAGTACTTC.